A single sample gave rise to the 17 T cell receptor beta chains below, sequenced in a study of blood T cells in healthy people across ages. A second about 7 to 11 cycle PCR used barcoded and J-beta primers. TCRdb re-analysed the 5' RACE reads in MiXCR, keeping a single row per CDR3 protein. The sample holds 1.5 million to 2 million distinct CDR3 sequences, approximately 30% seen once. The sample taken for sequencing was blood. The receptors here all came from a woman in her twenties or thirties in good health.

The table lists this clonotype with many counts. The CDR3 bases are TGCAGCGTTGGGACTAGCGACTACAATGAGCAGTTCTTC. This translates into CSVGTSDYNEQFF. This sequence joins TRBV29-1 and TRBJ2-1; the match to TRBD2 covers 9 bases. Looked up from germline, CDR1 is SQVTM and CDR2 is ANQGSEA. The CDR3 is 13 residues long. J gave up 3 bases and V 4 bases, and 1 base lay outside the gene matches.

The chain joins TRBV6-1 to TRBJ1-1; 10 nucleotides match TRBD1. CDR3 length: 17 amino acids. Germline CDR1 is MNHNS and CDR2 is SASEGT. The V segment lost 6 bases and the J segment 7 bases; nucleotides outside the gene matches: 17. CDR3 amino acids: CASSRLGTGDRVGEAFF. The CDR3 DNA follows: TGTGCCAGCAGCCGCCTCGGGACAGGGGATCGGGTTGGTGAAGCTTTCTTT.

The chain recombines TRBV15 with TRBJ2-7; D may be TRBD1 (7 bases). The CDR3 spans 15 residues. Trimming took 4 bases from V and 2 from J, leaving 15 bases between them. CDR1 is LNHNV, CDR2 YYDKDF, per germline (reference sequence). In DNA form, the CDR3 reads TGTGCCACCAGCACCCCCCCCAGGGGGGCCTACGAGCAGTACTTC. Protein sequence: CATSTPPRGAYEQYF.

The genes are TRBV5-6 and TRBJ2-3, with D perhaps matching TRBD1 (6 bases). The V gene lost 5 bases and the J gene lost 2 bases, with 12 bases spanning the gap. The CDR3 extends over 14 amino acids. In germline, CDR1 is SGHDT, CDR2 YYEEEE. The CDR3 region has the DNA TGTGCCAGCAGGCGTGGGGGCGACACAGATACGCAGTATTTT. It yields the protein CASRRGGDTDTQYF.

This clonotype was seen a few times. V usage is TRBV25-1 and J usage is TRBJ1-2; a weak D match, TRBD1 (5 bases). Looked up from germline, CDR1 is MGHDK and CDR2 is SYGVNS. With 3 bases removed from V and 9 bases from J, the gap between germline ends came to 11 bases. The CDR3 consists of 12 residues. CDR3: CASSEQGVSYTF. Here the CDR3 DNA reads TGTGCCAGCAGTGAGCAGGGTGTGAGCTACACCTTC.

The genes are TRBV7-2 and TRBJ2-1; D gene ambiguous. This CDR3 spans 11 amino acids. Germline V gene sequence: CDR1 SGHTA, CDR2 FQGNSA. V lost 4 bases to trimming and J lost 9 bases, with 7 bases between them. The DNA of the CDR3 is TGTGCCAGCAGCTACGTTGCTGAGCAGTTCTTC. Amino acids: CASSYVAEQFF.

Concerning this clonotype itself: A junction boundary mismatches the germline segment, possibly from a read error. V gene TRBV24-1 combines with J gene TRBJ2-1; 9 nucleotides line up with TRBD1. The CDR3 contains 15 residues. Per germline, CDR1 KGHDR and CDR2 SFDVKD. The CDR3, as DNA: TGTGCCACCAGTGATTCTGGGGACAGGGATCATGAGCGGTTCTTC. As protein: CATSDSGDRDHERFF.

The chain employs TRBV19 and TRBJ1-2; D gene uncertain. The CDR3 loop spans 15 amino acids. V shed 2 bases and J shed 3 bases, with 13 bases lying between them. Looked up from germline, CDR1 is LNHDA and CDR2 is SQIVND (reference sequence). The CDR3 DNA follows: TGTGCCAGTAGTATATGGGAGGTCCACGACTATGGCTACACCTTC. It translates to CASSIWEVHDYGYTF. The full variable domain, its missing parts supplied by reference TRBV19 and TRBJ1-2, is DGGITQSPKYLFRKEGQNVTLSCEQNLNHDAMYWYRQDPGQGLRLIYYSQIVNDFQKGDIAEGYSVSREKKESFPLTVTSAQKNPTAFYLCASSIWEVHDYGYTFGSGTRLTVV.

CDR3 coding DNA: TGCAGTGCTACCCACTCATACGAGCAGTACTTC. This sequence encodes CSATHSYEQYF. The rearrangement joins TRBV20-1 to TRBJ2-7; no clear D gene. Trimming stripped 4 bases from V and 4 bases from J, with 8 bases between. Germline CDR1 is DFQATT and CDR2 is SNEGSKA (reference sequence). The CDR3 totals 11 residues.

This clonotype was observed at least ten times. J is TRBJ2-5 and V is TRBV29-1; unclear D gene. Deletions cut 7 bases from V and 6 bases from J, with 18 bases between. Germline values: CDR1 SQVTM, CDR2 ANQGSEA. The CDR3 covers 13 residues. The CDR3, as DNA: TGCAGCGCAACTAAGGCAATCTATAAGACCCAGTACTTC. Translation gives CSATKAIYKTQYF.

This clonotype was detected a few times. Sequence at one end of the junction differs from germline and may be a read error. The V and J genes are TRBV5-6 and TRBJ2-1; D call uncertain. This CDR3 contains 15 residues. Germline CDR1 is SGHDT and CDR2 is YYEEEE. The DNA of the CDR3 is TGTGCCGGCAGTCCCGCCACTTGGGGTTACAATGAGCAGTTCTTC. The encoded protein is CAGSPATWGYNEQFF.

This clonotype was observed a handful of times. CDR3 nucleotides: TGTGCCAGCAGGCTAGGGGGCGTAGAAAATCAGCCCCAGCATTTT. Protein sequence: CASRLGGVENQPQHF. The chain has TRBV7-2 and TRBJ1-5; the match to TRBD1 covers 7 bases. Trimming took 6 bases from V and 4 from J; bases not matched to a gene: 9. The CDR3 has 15 amino acids. Germline lookup yields CDR1 SGHTA and CDR2 FQGNSA.

This chain joins TRBV20-1 and TRBJ2-4; the match to TRBD1 covers 9 bases. The end of the DNA is better explained by TRBJ2-7, so the J call may be wrong. The CDR3 is 13 residues long. The germline V gene encodes CDR1 DFQATT and CDR2 SNEGSKA (reference sequence). CDR3 nucleotide sequence: TGCAGTGCACGGACAGGGGCGTTCTACGAGCAGTACTTC. It specifies CSARTGAFYEQYF.

This clonotype came up many times. The rearrangement joins TRBV20-1 to TRBJ2-7; D is unresolved. CDR1 DFQATT and CDR2 SNEGSKA come from the germline V gene (reference sequence). The CDR3 runs to 11 residues. Deletions cut 0 bases from V and 10 bases from J, with 10 bases between. CDR3 in amino acids: CSARESLSQYF. The CDR3 nucleotides read TGCAGTGCTAGAGAGTCCCTCTCACAGTACTTC.

Ten or more counts support this clonotype. The chain is built from TRBV7-2 and TRBJ2-5; 8 bases agree with TRBD1. The V segment lost 3 bases and the J segment 6 bases; nucleotides outside the gene matches: 3. The CDR3 has 13 residues. The germline V gene has CDR1 SGHTA and CDR2 FQGNSA. CDR3 nucleotide sequence: TGTGCCAGCAGCTTGGACAGGGTGCAGACCCAGTACTTC. Translated: CASSLDRVQTQYF.

This clonotype came up many times. The V gene is TRBV25-1, the J gene TRBJ2-4; TRBD2 matches 8 bases. Unmatched junction bases numbered 20, after V lost 6 bases and J lost 1 base. CDR3 length: 20 amino acids. Germline V gene sequence: CDR1 MGHDK, CDR2 SYGVNS. The CDR3 here is CASSPKVAGRDWYAKNIQYF. The DNA of the CDR3 is TGTGCCAGCAGCCCCAAAGTAGCGGGGAGAGATTGGTATGCCAAAAACATTCAGTACTTC.

The J gene is TRBJ1-2, the V gene TRBV6-2 or TRBV6-3, with 7 bases fitting TRBD1. The V gene end was trimmed by 2 bases and the J gene end by 6 bases; junction bases not matched to a gene: 3. The CDR3 length is 13 residues. The germline gives CDR1 MNHEY, CDR2 SVGEGT. CDR3 sequence reads: CASSYPRGHGYTF. In DNA, the CDR3 is TGTGCCAGCAGTTACCCGAGGGGGCATGGCTACACCTTC.